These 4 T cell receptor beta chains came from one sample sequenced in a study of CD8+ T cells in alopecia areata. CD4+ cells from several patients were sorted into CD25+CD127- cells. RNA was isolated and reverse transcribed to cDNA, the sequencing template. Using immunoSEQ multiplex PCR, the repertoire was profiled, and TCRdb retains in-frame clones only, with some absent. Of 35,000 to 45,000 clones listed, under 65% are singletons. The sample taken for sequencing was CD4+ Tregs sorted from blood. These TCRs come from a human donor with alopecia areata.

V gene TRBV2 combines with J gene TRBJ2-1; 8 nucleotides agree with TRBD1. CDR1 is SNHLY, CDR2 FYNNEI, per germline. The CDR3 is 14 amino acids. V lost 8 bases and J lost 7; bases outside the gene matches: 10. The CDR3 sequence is CASGGQGGSNEQFF. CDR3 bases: TGTGCCAGCGGAGGACAGGGTGGGTCGAATGAGCAGTTCTTC.

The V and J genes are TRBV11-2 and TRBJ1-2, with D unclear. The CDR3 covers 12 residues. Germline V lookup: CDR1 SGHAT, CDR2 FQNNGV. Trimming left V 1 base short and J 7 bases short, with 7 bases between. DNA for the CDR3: TGTGCCAGCAGCTTAGTGGCCGGTGGCTACACCTTC. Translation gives CASSLVAGGYTF.

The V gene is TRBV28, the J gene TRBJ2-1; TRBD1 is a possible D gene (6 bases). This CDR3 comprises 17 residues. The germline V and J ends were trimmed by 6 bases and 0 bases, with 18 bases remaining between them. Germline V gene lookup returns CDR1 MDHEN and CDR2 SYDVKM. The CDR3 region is CASSIRRTVSSYNEQFF. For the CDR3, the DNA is TGTGCCAGCAGCATCAGACGGACAGTTAGCTCCTACAATGAGCAGTTCTTC.

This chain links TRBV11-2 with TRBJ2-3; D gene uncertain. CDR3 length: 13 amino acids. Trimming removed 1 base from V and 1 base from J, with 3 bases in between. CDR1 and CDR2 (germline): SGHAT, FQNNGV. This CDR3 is CASSLGGTDTQYF. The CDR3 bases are TGTGCCAGCAGCTTAGGAGGCACAGATACGCAGTATTTT.